Below, 32 T cell receptor beta chains from the same sample are listed, as sequenced in a study of technical replicates of blood from several donors. The protocol was immunoSEQ multiplex PCR, while the TCRdb copy is restricted to in-frame clones and leaves out a portion. The repertoire holds about 94,000 clones, with more than 90% as singletons. The sample was T cells isolated from PBMCs. The receptors stem from a human donor in good health.

The chain couples TRBV9 to TRBJ1-1; possible D gene TRBD1, 5 bases. Germline V lookup: CDR1 SGDLS, CDR2 YYNGEE. Trimming took 5 bases from V and 11 from J, leaving 22 bases between them. This CDR3 contains 14 residues. CDR3 coding DNA: TGTGCCAGCAGAACAGGTCTGCCCTTCCTAGGGGCTTTCTTT. This codes for CASRTGLPFLGAFF.

The V call is TRBV19, the J call TRBJ1-3; 7 nucleotides match TRBD1. V lost 6 bases to trimming and J lost 0 bases; unmatched junction nucleotides: 8. This CDR3 has 16 amino acids. CDR1 and CDR2 (germline): LNHDA, SQIVND (reference sequence). DNA for the CDR3: TGTGCCAGTAGCTTGACAGGGACGGACTCTGGAAACACCATATATTTT. It is translated as CASSLTGTDSGNTIYF.

V is TRBV10-1 and J is TRBJ2-1, with a possible D match to TRBD2 (5 bases). Germline assignment: CDR1 WNHNN and CDR2 SYGVQD (reference sequence). Deletions cut 5 bases from V and 4 bases from J, with 27 bases between. The CDR3 spans 19 residues. In DNA, the CDR3 is TGCGCCAGCAGTAATGGACCCCTAGGAGGCTCTACGAGGTACAATGAGCAGTTCTTC. It codes for CASSNGPLGGSTRYNEQFF.

This clone was recorded once. The gene calls are TRBV13 and TRBJ1-1, with D tentatively TRBD1 (5 bases). CDR1 is PRHDT and CDR2 is FYEKMQ in the germline V gene (reference sequence). This CDR3 is built from 14 residues. V shed 1 base and J shed 3 bases, with 9 bases lying between them. The CDR3 sequence: CASSLVGGHTEAFF. In nucleotides, the CDR3 is TGTGCCAGCAGCTTAGTCGGGGGTCACACTGAAGCTTTCTTT.

The rearrangement uses TRBV6-6 and TRBJ2-5, with 9 bases matching TRBD1. This CDR3 has 15 amino acids. Germline trimming cut 6 bases from V and 7 bases from J; bases unmatched to any gene: 12. Germline CDR1 is MNHNY and CDR2 is SVGAGI (reference sequence). CDR3 region: CASRAGQGPLGTQYF. The CDR3 DNA reads as TGTGCCAGCAGGGCGGGACAGGGACCTTTGGGGACCCAGTACTTC.

V and J are TRBV23-1 and TRBJ2-7; D is possibly TRBD1 (5 bases). TRBV23-1 carries the ORF label, with uncertain function. This CDR3 has 14 residues. The V end was cut by 10 bases, the J end by 0 bases, with 16 bases between. The CDR3 DNA reads TGCGCCATTTGGGGCAGGCCCTCCTCCTACGAGCAGTACTTC. This sequence encodes CAIWGRPSSYEQYF.

The CDR3 sequence is CASSRQGLGSSYNEQFF. The DNA for the CDR3 is TGCGCCAGCAGCCGACAGGGTTTGGGGAGCTCCTACAATGAGCAGTTCTTC. This chain connects TRBV5-1 to TRBJ2-1, with 7 positions matching TRBD1. Germline loops: CDR1 SGHRS, CDR2 YFSETQ. V lost 4 bases and J lost 0; bases outside the gene matches: 10. The CDR3 is 17 amino acids.

The genes are TRBV28 and TRBJ1-2, with 9 bases that match TRBD1. V shed 3 bases, J shed 6 bases, and the junction held 8 bases outside the gene matches. There are 15 residues in the CDR3. Germline assignment: CDR1 MDHEN and CDR2 SYDVKM. CDR3 in DNA: TGTGCCAGCAGTTTCTCCGGGACAGGGACGGATGGCTACACCTTC. It translates to CASSFSGTGTDGYTF.

The V call is TRBV7-2, the J call TRBJ2-3; tentatively, D is TRBD2 (6 bases). The CDR3 has 13 amino acids. Trimming pared 6 bases from V and 3 bases from J, leaving 10 bases between. Germline lookup yields CDR1 SGHTA and CDR2 FQGNSA. CDR3 sequence: CASRTRGTDTQYF. CDR3 DNA sequence: TGTGCCAGCAGAACCCGGGGGACAGATACGCAGTATTTT.

This clone showed up just a few times. This rearrangement joins TRBV18 to TRBJ1-3, with D possibly being TRBD1 (6 bases). The CDR3 length is 15 residues. V was pared by 1 base and J by 4 bases, with 11 bases between. Germline CDR1 and CDR2: KGHSH and LQKENI. CDR3 amino acids: CASSPQAGEGNTIYF. The DNA for the CDR3 is TGTGCCAGCTCACCACAGGCAGGGGAAGGAAACACCATATATTTT.

This clone was counted a single time. The chain carries TRBV7-9 and TRBJ2-7; TRBD1 matches at 9 bases. V lost 1 base and J lost 7; bases outside the gene matches: 14. Germline-derived CDR1 and CDR2 are SEHNR and FQNEAQ (reference sequence). This CDR3 spans 17 amino acids. The CDR3 sequence: CASSLVSGQGRVLEQYF. In nucleotides, the CDR3 is TGTGCCAGCAGCTTAGTCTCGGGACAGGGTAGAGTTCTGGAGCAGTACTTC.

This rearrangement joins TRBV30 to TRBJ1-1; D call uncertain. The ends were cut back, 4 bases at V and 3 bases at J, with 6 bases in the middle. This CDR3 region has 11 residues. Germline lookup yields CDR1 GTSNPN and CDR2 SVGIG (reference sequence). The CDR3 coding sequence is TGTGCCTGGAACTATGACACTGAAGCTTTCTTT. Protein product: CAWNYDTEAFF.

The chain has TRBV5-4 and TRBJ2-1, with a possible D match to TRBD2 (6 bases). This CDR3 has 12 residues. From germline, CDR1 is SGHNT and CDR2 YYREEE (reference sequence). The V gene lost 2 bases and the J gene lost 7 bases, with 7 bases spanning the gap. The chain's CDR3 is CASSFGGNEQFF. CDR3 DNA sequence: TGTGCCAGCAGCTTCGGGGGTAATGAGCAGTTCTTC.

The chain links TRBV21-1 to TRBJ2-4; TRBD2, the D gene given by the table, was not confirmed from the DNA. TRBV21-1 is a pseudogene segment. The length of the CDR3 is 15 residues. In DNA form, the CDR3 reads TGTGCCAGCACGAGCGGGGGGGCCCCGGCAAACATTCAGTACTTC. This codes for CASTSGGAPANIQYF.

The rearrangement uses TRBV5-1 and TRBJ2-7, with a weak D call TRBD2 (6 bases). The germline V gene has CDR1 SGHRS and CDR2 YFSETQ. The CDR3 is 15 residues long. Between the trimmed V and J ends, which lost 1 base and 4 bases, there was a span of 15 bases. The CDR3 loop reads CASSLTGSGAYEQYF. CDR3 sequence (DNA): TGCGCCAGCAGCTTGACCGGGAGTGGAGCTTACGAGCAGTACTTC.

This clone was seen only once. This chain links TRBV6-1 with TRBJ2-2; 7 positions match TRBD1. Trimming cost V 4 bases and J 3 bases; bases outside gene matches: 8. The CDR3 spans 16 residues. Germline V gene sequence: CDR1 MNHNS, CDR2 SASEGT. CDR3 sequence reads: CASSADRFTYTGELFF. The DNA for the CDR3 is TGTGCCAGCAGTGCGGACAGGTTCACATACACCGGGGAGCTGTTTTTT.

This chain connects TRBV19 to TRBJ2-7; TRBD1 agrees at 8 bases. CDR1 is LNHDA, CDR2 SQIVND, per germline (reference sequence). J was trimmed by 6 bases and V by 4 bases; bases with no gene match: 8. This CDR3 comprises 14 residues. The CDR3 loop reads CASSRDRGSVEQYF. In DNA form, the CDR3 reads TGTGCCAGTAGTAGAGACAGGGGTTCGGTCGAGCAGTACTTC.

This chain connects TRBV11-3 to TRBJ2-2, with D possibly being TRBD1 (6 bases). Germline CDR1 SGHNT, CDR2 YENEEA. Trimming shortened V by 5 bases and J by 1 base, and 11 bases separated the two germline ends. The CDR3 is 15 amino acids. CDR3 DNA sequence: TGTGCCAGCAGCCGACCGGGACAGAACACCGGGGAGCTGTTTTTT. This gives the protein CASSRPGQNTGELFF. Full variable domain (rest looked up from reference TRBV11-3 and TRBJ2-2): EAGVVQSPRYKIIEKKQPVAFWCNPISGHNTLYWYLQNLGQGPELLIRYENEEAVDDSQLPKDRFSAERLKGVDSTLKIQPAELGDSAVYLCASSRPGQNTGELFFGEGSRLTVL.

V and J are TRBV29-1 and TRBJ1-1, with D perhaps TRBD1 (6 bases). Trimming took off 5 bases at V and 0 bases at J, with 16 bases between the two ends. Germline CDR1 SQVTM, CDR2 ANQGSEA. This CDR3 has 15 residues. CDR3 nucleotides: TGCAGCGTTTCTGGGGGCTGGGGGATGAACACTGAAGCTTTCTTT. The encoded protein is CSVSGGWGMNTEAFF.

This clone was counted a single time. The rearrangement links TRBV30 to TRBJ2-3; TRBD2 agrees at 13 bases. Germline CDR1 reads GTSNPN; CDR2 reads SVGIG (reference sequence). The trim removed 0 bases at V and 4 bases at J, leaving 1 base unmatched. The CDR3 runs 15 residues. The CDR3 nucleotides are TGTGCCTGGAGTGTACTAGCGGGGGGGGCAGATACGCAGTATTTT. This translates into CAWSVLAGGADTQYF.

The genes are TRBV28 and TRBJ2-7; TRBD1 matches 9 bases. V lost 5 bases, J lost 0 bases, and 8 bases stayed unmatched. The CDR3 runs to 16 residues. Germline-derived CDR1 and CDR2 are MDHEN and SYDVKM. The CDR3 is CASSVVLDRGSYEQYF. CDR3 sequence (DNA): TGTGCCAGCAGTGTGGTTTTGGACAGGGGCTCCTACGAGCAGTACTTC. Combining the CDR3 with reference TRBV28 and TRBJ2-7 gives the whole variable domain DVKVTQSSRYLVKRTGEKVFLECVQDMDHENMFWYRQDPGLGLRLIYFSYDVKMKEKGDIPEGYSVSREKKERFSLILESASTNQTSMYLCASSVVLDRGSYEQYFGPGTRLTVT.

The V call is TRBV2, the J call TRBJ2-1; 10 positions match TRBD1. This CDR3 is 15 amino acids long. J lost 5 bases, V lost 6 bases, and 7 bases had no gene match. CDR1 SNHLY and CDR2 FYNNEI come from the germline V gene. For the CDR3, the DNA is TGTGCCAGCAGGGGCGGGACAGGGGTAAACAATGAGCAGTTCTTC. Translated, it gives CASRGGTGVNNEQFF.

The rearrangement links TRBV28 to TRBJ2-3; tentative D call: TRBD2 (6 bases). V lost 3 bases and J 0 bases, leaving 28 bases between the germline ends. The germline V gene encodes CDR1 MDHEN and CDR2 SYDVKM. This CDR3 spans 21 amino acids. Written as DNA, the CDR3 is TGTGCCAGCAGTTTCACCTACCGGGACTGGCTAAACAAGACTAGCACAGATACGCAGTATTTT. Translated, it gives CASSFTYRDWLNKTSTDTQYF.

V is TRBV5-1 and J is TRBJ1-4, with TRBD1 matching 10 bases. CDR1 is SGHRS and CDR2 is YFSETQ in the germline V gene. The CDR3 runs 14 residues. After removal of 0 bases from V and 7 bases from J, the junction contained 0 bases not matched to a gene. CDR3 loop: CASSLGDRGEKLFF. In nucleotides, the CDR3 is TGCGCCAGCAGCTTGGGGGACAGGGGTGAAAAACTGTTTTTT.

The rearrangement links TRBV19 to TRBJ1-5; D remains ambiguous. This CDR3 is built from 16 residues. CDR1 is LNHDA, CDR2 SQIVND, per germline (reference sequence). Trimming left V 0 bases short and J 2 bases short, with 11 bases between. The DNA of the CDR3 is TGTGCCAGTAGTATAGATCTGAGGGTGCGCAATCAGCCCCAGCATTTT. Its translation is CASSIDLRVRNQPQHF.

The V call is TRBV7-6, the J call TRBJ1-1; TRBD1 matches at 9 bases. This CDR3 is 16 amino acids long. Germline V CDR1 and CDR2: SGHVS, FNYEAQ. With 5 bases clipped from V and 1 base from J, the junction kept 8 bases outside the gene matches. CDR3 sequence reads: CASSPQDRGRNTEAFF. The CDR3 DNA is TGTGCCAGCAGCCCCCAGGACAGGGGCCGGAACACTGAAGCTTTCTTT.

This chain connects TRBV4-1 to TRBJ1-5, with D uncertain. The ends were cut back, 2 bases at V and 8 bases at J, with 7 bases in the middle. The germline gives CDR1 MGHRA, CDR2 YSYEKL. This CDR3 spans 12 amino acids. The CDR3: CASSQPQEPQHF. The CDR3 DNA follows: TGCGCCAGCAGCCAACCCCAGGAGCCCCAGCATTTT.

The chain is built from TRBV5-4 and TRBJ1-1, with unresolved D. Trimming left V 7 bases short and J 6 bases short, with 13 bases between. Germline CDR1 is SGHNT and CDR2 is YYREEE (reference sequence). The CDR3 spans 12 residues. Here the CDR3 DNA reads TGTGCCAGCCAAGAAGCGGGATCTGAAGCTTTCTTT. This gives the protein CASQEAGSEAFF.

The rearrangement joins TRBV4-1 to TRBJ1-6; 8 bases are a match to TRBD1. The CDR3 contains 15 residues. CDR1 is MGHRA and CDR2 is YSYEKL in the germline V gene. V was pared by 0 bases and J by 8 bases, with 3 bases of the junction left unmatched. In DNA form, the CDR3 reads TGCGCCAGCAGCCAAGAGACAGGGGTAGATTCACCCCTCCACTTT. Its translation is CASSQETGVDSPLHF.

This chain uses TRBV6-1 with TRBJ1-5; a weak D match, TRBD1 (5 bases). From germline, CDR1 is MNHNS and CDR2 SASEGT. V was pared by 1 base and J by 5 bases, with 9 bases between. CDR3 size: 14 residues. In DNA form, the CDR3 reads TGTGCCAGCAGTGAAGGGGGGGATTATCAGCCCCAGCATTTT. Translating gives CASSEGGDYQPQHF.

The chain has TRBV2 and TRBJ1-1, with a weak D call TRBD1 (5 bases). Germline V CDR1 and CDR2: SNHLY, FYNNEI. Trimming cost V 4 bases and J 0 bases, with 9 bases left between them. The CDR3 is 14 residues long. Here the CDR3 DNA reads TGTGCCAGCAGTGCTGACAGCATGAACACTGAAGCTTTCTTT. Translating gives CASSADSMNTEAFF.

The V call is TRBV7-3, the J call TRBJ2-1; 12 positions agree with TRBD2. Germline V lookup: CDR1 SGHTA, CDR2 FQGTGA. The CDR3 is 16 residues long. V shed 2 bases, J shed 9 bases, and the junction held 8 bases outside the gene matches. For the CDR3, the DNA is TGTGCCAGCAGCTTATCCGCTAGCGGGGGGGCCGGTGAGCAGTTCTTC. Its protein is CASSLSASGGAGEQFF.